This paragraph reports one TCR beta chain. This clonotype has a handful of counts. Its antigen remains undetermined. Base qualities are not recorded, but no much larger clone differs from it by a single base. The data were taken from a study of T cells in Graves' hyperthyroidism and ophthalmopathy (dated by TCRdb to the late 2010s). Regarding the complete study: Peripheral blood was sampled at the time of initial diagnosis, prior to any treatment. TCR Vbeta CDR3 sequencing of some 140 peripheral blood samples (over 40 ophthalmopathy, 75 hyperthyroidism and roughly 17 progressor patients) is reported in the paper. An independent validation cohort of under 20 hyperthyroidism patients and about 16 patients who later progressed to ophthalmopathy tested prospective prediction of ophthalmopathy. The 90 or so discovery patients were randomly split 7:3 into training and test sets. To identify distinguishing TCR V-J signatures, a discovery cohort of around 100 patients was used, comprising under 45 with Graves' ophthalmopathy and approximately 57 with stable Graves' hyperthyroidism. Following sampling, methimazole starting at 30 mg daily was given to hyperthyroidism patients, and high-dose intravenous methylprednisolone was given to ophthalmopathy patients. In about six Graves' hyperthyroidism patients, the study also compared T-cell repertoires from thyroid tissue with T-cell repertoires from blood. Results and caveats for the whole study, not just this receptor: In validation, the model predicted progression to ophthalmopathy with around 71% sensitivity and around 72% specificity, a median of around six months before onset. Ophthalmopathy was separated from stable hyperthyroidism by a 13 V-J signature model, with over 85% sensitivity and just over 81% specificity obtained in cross-validation and 80%/75% obtained in testing. No statistical method was used to fix the sample size in advance, and group allocation was not hidden from the investigators. Most expanded thyroid clonotypes (frequency above 0.001) were also detected in blood, suggesting blood repertoires may reflect thyroid immune responses.

Amplification of TCR beta CDR3 regions was carried out from RNA transcripts. A first-round RT-PCR of the TCR CDR3 used the HTBI primer set with the Qiagen OneStep RT-PCR kit. Libraries were constructed in a second round of multiplex PCR, after which size selection and purification were performed. Sequencing of the libraries was done on an Illumina HiSeq2000 using paired-end 100 bp reads. As for how the authors treated the data: SOAPnuke was used to process the raw data, throwing out any read that contained adapters or uncalled bases, had a mean Phred below 15, or lacked an exact constant-primer or identifier match. COPE v1.2.5 was used to merge high-quality paired reads, and clonotypes were defined as unique nucleotide sequences. MiTCR v1.1 was used to align the clonotypes against IMGT TRBV, TRBD and TRBJ reference segments. The analysis was restricted to V-J combinations with a frequency above 0.0001, which together covered over 99% of the repertoires. A TCS score was defined as the ratio between F50 (clonal expansion) and ExV (chaos), using BLOSUM62-based TCRdist between CDR3 peptides within each V-J. Welch's t-statistics and random forest reduced 450 to 600 V-J features to 13, which were used in a naive Bayes classifier (R e1071). The public reads were reprocessed in TCRdb via fastp at Q25 and MiXCR, keeping in-frame beta chains. Duplicate CDR3 protein sequences are folded into a single record with the most common DNA and genes. The V and J calls reflect TCRdb's pipeline rather than the authors' work. For this sample the table gives approximately 350,000 distinct CDR3 sequences, of which nearly 15% were detected only once. Roughly 20% of the sample is held by the ten biggest clonotypes.

Moderately to severely active disease, a Clinical Activity Score of at least 3, a NOSPECS grade of at least 4, and a duration under 3 months were present in ophthalmopathy patients. Exclusion was applied to patients with uncontrolled infections, other autoimmune diseases, pregnancy or lactation. Clinical symptoms, serum thyroxine and TRAb, thyroid ultrasound, and orbital computed tomography formed the basis for the diagnoses. Ficoll-Paque density gradient centrifugation was used to isolate PBMCs from 10 ml of fresh peripheral blood. Total RNA was extracted using Trizol reagent, and RNA quality was assessed on an Agilent 2100 Bioanalyzer. CDR1 SEHNR and CDR2 FQNEAQ were looked up in the germline V gene (reference sequence). Trimming accounts for 0 bases at V and 2 bases at J, while the number of junction bases matched to no gene is 5. The CDR3 numbers 19 residues from cysteine through phenylalanine. Only the CDR3 part of the read is kept: 57 bases, read in frame from the first base.

This receptor chain uses TRBV7-9 and TRBJ2-6, with TRBD1 identical over 12 junction bases. This TCR came from a woman aged 60-75 years with Graves' ophthalmopathy. The sequenced sample consisted of blood. Here is the DNA: TGTGCCAGCAGCTTAGCGGGACAGGGGGCGCGGGCTGGGGCCAACGTCCTGACTTTC. Translated, it reads CASSLAGQGARAGANVLTF.